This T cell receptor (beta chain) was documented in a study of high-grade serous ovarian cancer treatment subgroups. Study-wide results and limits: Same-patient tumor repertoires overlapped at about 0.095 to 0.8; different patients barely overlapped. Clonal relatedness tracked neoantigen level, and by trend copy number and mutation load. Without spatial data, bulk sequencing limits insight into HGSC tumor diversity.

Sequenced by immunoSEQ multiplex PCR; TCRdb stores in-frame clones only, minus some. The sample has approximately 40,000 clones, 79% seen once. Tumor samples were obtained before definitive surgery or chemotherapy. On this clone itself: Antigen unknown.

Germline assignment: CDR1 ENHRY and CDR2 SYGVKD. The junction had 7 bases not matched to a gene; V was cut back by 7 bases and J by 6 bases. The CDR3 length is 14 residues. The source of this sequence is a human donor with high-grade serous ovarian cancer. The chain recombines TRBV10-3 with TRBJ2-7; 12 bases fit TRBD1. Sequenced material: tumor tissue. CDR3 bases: TGTGCCATCAAAGGGGGACAGGGGGCCTTCGAGCAGTACTTC. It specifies CAIKGGQGAFEQYF.